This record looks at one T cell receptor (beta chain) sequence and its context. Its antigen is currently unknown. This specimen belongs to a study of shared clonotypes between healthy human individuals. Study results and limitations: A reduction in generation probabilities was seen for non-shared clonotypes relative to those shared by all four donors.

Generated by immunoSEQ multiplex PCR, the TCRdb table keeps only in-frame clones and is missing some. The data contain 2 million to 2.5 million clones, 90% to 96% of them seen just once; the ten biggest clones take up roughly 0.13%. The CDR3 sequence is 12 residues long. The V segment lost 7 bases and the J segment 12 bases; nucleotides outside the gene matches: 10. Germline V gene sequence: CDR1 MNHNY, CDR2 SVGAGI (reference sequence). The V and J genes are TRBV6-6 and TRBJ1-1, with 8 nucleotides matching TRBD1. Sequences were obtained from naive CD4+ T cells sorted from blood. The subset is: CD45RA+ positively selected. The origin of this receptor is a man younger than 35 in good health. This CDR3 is CASTSPDRETFF. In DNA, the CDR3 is TGTGCCAGCACCTCCCCGGACAGGGAGACTTTCTTT.